This T cell receptor beta chain was recorded in a study of T-cell memory formation after mild COVID-19. Study details: The study found TCR clusters largely donor specific.

The V and J ends lost 5 bases and 14 bases respectively, with 22 bases between them. Germline CDR1 SGHAT, CDR2 FQNNGV. The CDR3 has 14 residues. Study-wide points: The study found balanced CD4/CD8 in clones contracting day 15 to 85 and a CD4+ lean in later expanders. Contracting CD8+ clones were enriched in EMRA, CD4+ mainly in CM and EM. Nothing confirmed that second-wave clones peaking on day 37 were specific for SARS-CoV-2.

MiXCR, run by TCRdb on the 5' RACE reads, gives a single entry per CDR3 protein. The sample carries around 250,000 distinct CDR3 sequences, roughly a tenth recorded once. Worth noting for this clonotype: What it recognizes is unknown.

Sequenced: PBMCs or a T cell subset sorted from them (not recorded which). J is TRBJ2-1 and V is TRBV11-2; possible D gene TRBD1, 6 bases. The TCR originated in a man in his late teens or twenties who had mild COVID-19 (a few samples of this study predate the infection). Cell type and time point are not known. CDR3 sequence reads: CASSLTAAGEWKFF. CDR3 in DNA: TGTGCCAGCAGCCTGACGGCGGCAGGGGAATGGAAGTTCTTC.